Below are 32 T cell receptor beta chains sequenced from a single sample in a study of shared clonotypes between healthy human individuals. The table came from immunoSEQ multiplex PCR; TCRdb's copy has only in-frame clones and leaves some out. The table records approximately 1.5 million clones, 98% of them present only once. The sample consisted of naive CD4+ T cells sorted from blood. As to subset: CD45RA+ positively selected. These receptors came from a man in his thirties or forties in good health.

Turning to this clone: Other DNA sequences from this sample encode an identical CDR3 as well. The V gene is TRBV29-1, the J gene TRBJ2-7; TRBD1 matches 7 bases. The J segment lost 2 bases and the V segment lost 6 bases, leaving 4 bases of the junction unmatched. The length of the CDR3 is 12 residues. Germline CDR1 SQVTM, CDR2 ANQGSEA. CDR3 amino acids: CSVATGAYEQYF. The CDR3 nucleotides are TGCAGCGTGGCTACAGGGGCCTACGAGCAGTACTTC.

V and J are TRBV5-1 and TRBJ2-7; D ambiguous. Trimming stripped 0 bases from V and 3 bases from J, with 10 bases between. Germline lookup yields CDR1 SGHRS and CDR2 YFSETQ. The CDR3 length is 14 residues. CDR3 bases: TGCGCCAGCAGCTTGGCCATGCAGGACTACGAGCAGTACTTC. Its translation: CASSLAMQDYEQYF.

The genes are TRBV11-2 and TRBJ2-1; perhaps D is TRBD1 or TRBD2 (5 bases each). V lost 0 bases, J lost 5 bases, and 17 bases lay in between. The V gene's germline CDR1 is SGHAT and CDR2 FQNNGV. This CDR3 is built from 17 residues. CDR3 amino acids: CASSLDPGARVNNEQFF. Written as DNA, the CDR3 is TGTGCCAGCAGCTTAGACCCCGGGGCTAGGGTCAACAATGAGCAGTTCTTC.

V gene TRBV27 combines with J gene TRBJ2-1; D is uncertain. V gave up 3 bases and J gave up 2 bases, with 11 bases separating them. The germline V gene encodes CDR1 MNHEY and CDR2 SMNVEV (reference sequence). This CDR3 region has 15 residues. The CDR3 loop is CASSFTPHTYNEQFF. CDR3 bases: TGTGCCAGCAGTTTTACCCCCCATACCTACAATGAGCAGTTCTTC.

Concerning this clone: The same CDR3 arises from other DNA sequences in this sample as well. The chain is built from TRBV18 and TRBJ2-1; a weak D match, TRBD2 (6 bases). Deletions cut 3 bases from V and 4 bases from J, with 7 bases between. There are 13 residues in the CDR3. Germline CDR1 KGHSH, CDR2 LQKENI. CDR3 sequence: CASSPTSYNEQFF. The CDR3 region has the DNA TGTGCCAGCTCACCGACTAGTTACAATGAGCAGTTCTTC.

This clone was detected once. The chain couples TRBV29-1 to TRBJ2-5; 7 bases fit TRBD1. CDR1 and CDR2 (germline): SQVTM, ANQGSEA. Trimming removed 6 bases from V and 4 bases from J; junction bases left unmatched: 17. CDR3 length: 16 residues. CDR3 amino acids: CSVARGSIMSGETQYF. In DNA form, the CDR3 reads TGCAGCGTGGCCAGGGGGAGCATCATGTCCGGAGAGACCCAGTACTTC.

The chain uses TRBV27 and TRBJ2-5; perhaps TRBD1 as D (6 bases). Trimming shortened V by 7 bases and J by 2 bases, and 17 bases separated the two germline ends. Germline assignment: CDR1 MNHEY and CDR2 SMNVEV (reference sequence). The CDR3 length is 15 residues. The CDR3 loop reads CASTSGDTPQETQYF. CDR3 nucleotides: TGTGCCAGCACCTCCGGGGACACGCCTCAAGAGACCCAGTACTTC.

This chain uses TRBV4-3 with TRBJ1-3; the D is unclear. CDR3 size: 15 residues. From germline, CDR1 is LGHNA and CDR2 YSLEER. The V end was cut by 2 bases, the J end by 0 bases, with 8 bases between. The CDR3 reads CASSQSQSSGNTIYF. The CDR3 DNA reads TGCGCCAGCAGCCAATCACAGAGCTCTGGAAACACCATATATTTT.

The chain employs TRBV6-5 and TRBJ2-1; tentatively, D is TRBD1 (6 bases). Germline CDR1 and CDR2: MNHEY and SVGAGI. V shed 5 bases and J shed 9 bases, with 14 bases lying between them. This CDR3 comprises 13 residues. The CDR3 protein is CASSHEGVFEQFF. The CDR3 DNA is TGTGCCAGCAGTCACGAGGGGGTTTTTGAGCAGTTCTTC.

This sequence joins TRBV18 and TRBJ2-1; D is perhaps TRBD1 (6 bases). CDR3 length: 15 amino acids. Germline assignment: CDR1 KGHSH and CDR2 LQKENI. V was shortened by 2 bases and J by 1 base, with 9 bases between the two germline ends. The DNA for the CDR3 is TGTGCCAGCTCACCAGGGGGCCCTTCCTACAATGAGCAGTTCTTC. The encoded protein is CASSPGGPSYNEQFF.

The chain recombines TRBV5-4 with TRBJ2-1; maybe TRBD1 (5 bases). Germline V gene lookup returns CDR1 SGHNT and CDR2 YYREEE (reference sequence). The length of the CDR3 is 15 residues. Trimming removed 2 bases from V and 4 bases from J, with 13 bases in between. The CDR3 loop is CASSFNGPGYNEQFF. Written as DNA, the CDR3 is TGTGCCAGCAGCTTTAATGGGCCAGGGTACAATGAGCAGTTCTTC. Full variable domain (remainder filled in from reference TRBV5-4 and TRBJ2-1): ETGVTQSPTHLIKTRGQQVTLRCSSQSGHNTVSWYQQALGQGPQFIFQYYREEENGRGNFPPRFSGLQFPNYSSELNVNALELDDSALYLCASSFNGPGYNEQFFGPGTRLTVL.

This clone has only one observation. This CDR3 is also generated by other DNA sequences in the sample. The rearrangement links TRBV9 to TRBJ1-3; D may be TRBD1 (6 bases). The CDR3 length is 14 residues. Between the trimmed V and J ends, which lost 1 base and 4 bases, there was a span of 9 bases. Germline assignment: CDR1 SGDLS and CDR2 YYNGEE. The DNA of the CDR3 is TGTGCCAGCAGCGTATCGGGGGCAGGAAACACCATATATTTT. It codes for CASSVSGAGNTIYF. The variable domain in full, with the rest retrieved from reference TRBV9 and TRBJ1-3, is DSGVTQTPKHLITATGQRVTLRCSPRSGDLSVYWYQQSLDQGLQFLIQYYNGEERAKGNILERFSAQQFPDLHSELNLSSLELGDSALYFCASSVSGAGNTIYFGEGSWLTVV.

J is TRBJ2-1 and V is TRBV7-9, with 8 bases fitting TRBD2. V was clipped by 1 base and J by 9 bases; unmatched bases: 8. Germline-derived CDR1 and CDR2 are SEHNR and FQNEAQ (reference sequence). CDR3 size: 15 residues. CDR3 amino acids: CASSLGSGTTVEQFF. CDR3 DNA: TGTGCCAGCAGCTTAGGTAGCGGGACTACCGTTGAGCAGTTCTTC.

The chain is built from TRBV5-4 and TRBJ2-2, with D perhaps TRBD2 (6 bases). The CDR3 runs 13 residues. V was shortened by 4 bases and J by 13 bases, with 17 bases between the two germline ends. The germline V gene encodes CDR1 SGHNT and CDR2 YYREEE (reference sequence). The CDR3 spells CASSPMTEGRLFF. In DNA form, the CDR3 reads TGTGCCAGCAGCCCTATGACGGAGGGTCGGCTGTTTTTT.

The V and J genes are TRBV9 and TRBJ2-5, with TRBD2 identical over 8 bases. This CDR3 is 16 amino acids long. Trimming cost V 0 bases and J 1 base; bases outside gene matches: 5. The germline V gene has CDR1 SGDLS and CDR2 YYNGEE. Here the CDR3 DNA reads TGTGCCAGCAGCGTAGATCCGGGAGGGTCCCAAGAGACCCAGTACTTC. Protein product: CASSVDPGGSQETQYF.

V is TRBV19 and J is TRBJ1-5; 9 bases agree with TRBD1. The CDR3 runs 16 residues. After removal of 2 bases from V and 7 bases from J, the junction contained 9 bases not matched to a gene. CDR1 is LNHDA, CDR2 SQIVND, per germline (reference sequence). DNA of the CDR3: TGTGCCAGTAGTATAAAAATGGGACAGGGAAACCAGCCCCAGCATTTT. This gives the protein CASSIKMGQGNQPQHF.

V is TRBV5-1 and J is TRBJ2-7; D remains ambiguous. Trimming took off 5 bases at V and 2 bases at J, with 11 bases between the two ends. The CDR3 loop spans 13 amino acids. Germline CDR1 SGHRS, CDR2 YFSETQ. CDR3 DNA sequence: TGCGCCAGCAGTGTAGGCGGTCCCTACGAGCAGTACTTC. Encoded protein: CASSVGGPYEQYF. Based on the CDR3 plus reference TRBV5-1 and TRBJ2-7, the full variable domain is KAGVTQTPRYLIKTRGQQVTLSCSPISGHRSVSWYQQTPGQGLQFLFEYFSETQRNKGNFPGRFSGRQFSNSRSEMNVSTLELGDSALYLCASSVGGPYEQYFGPGTRLTVT.

The J gene is TRBJ2-2, the V gene TRBV6-1, with D tentatively TRBD1 (5 bases). Germline V gene sequence: CDR1 MNHNS, CDR2 SASEGT. The germline V and J ends were trimmed by 2 bases and 6 bases, with 10 bases remaining between them. The CDR3 loop spans 14 amino acids. CDR3 amino acids: CASSERTPPGELFF. DNA for the CDR3: TGTGCCAGCAGTGAAAGGACACCCCCCGGGGAGCTGTTTTTT.

The chain is built from TRBV28 and TRBJ1-5; possibly TRBD1 for D (6 bases). V was trimmed by 6 bases and J by 3 bases, leaving 12 bases between them. This CDR3 is built from 14 residues. Germline CDR1 and CDR2: MDHEN and SYDVKM. This chain's CDR3 is CASRMGGHNQPQHF. In nucleotides, the CDR3 is TGTGCCAGCAGAATGGGGGGGCACAATCAGCCCCAGCATTTT.

The chain joins TRBV9 to TRBJ2-5; TRBD2 is a possible D gene (6 bases). Germline V lookup: CDR1 SGDLS, CDR2 YYNGEE. V was clipped by 0 bases and J by 2 bases, with 11 bases between them. CDR3 length: 15 residues. The CDR3 DNA is TGTGCCAGCAGCGTAGCTTTTGGGGGGCAAGAGACCCAGTACTTC. This sequence encodes CASSVAFGGQETQYF. Complete variable domain (other parts from reference TRBV9 and TRBJ2-5): DSGVTQTPKHLITATGQRVTLRCSPRSGDLSVYWYQQSLDQGLQFLIQYYNGEERAKGNILERFSAQQFPDLHSELNLSSLELGDSALYFCASSVAFGGQETQYFGPGTRLLVL.

The CDR3 loop is CSVAVTAYEQYF. In DNA, the CDR3 is TGCAGCGTAGCCGTGACGGCCTACGAGCAGTACTTC. The V gene is TRBV29-1, the J gene TRBJ2-7; no firm D call. CDR3 length: 12 residues. V was shortened by 6 bases and J by 2 bases, with 11 bases between the two germline ends. Germline lookup yields CDR1 SQVTM and CDR2 ANQGSEA.

The chain employs TRBV5-4 and TRBJ2-1, with 8 bases that match TRBD2. V shed 5 bases and J 5 bases; nucleotides not matched to a gene: 12. The CDR3 sequence is 16 residues long. Looked up from germline, CDR1 is SGHNT and CDR2 is YYREEE (reference sequence). The CDR3 spells CASSWDSGIRNNEQFF. The DNA of the CDR3 is TGTGCCAGCAGTTGGGATAGCGGGATCAGGAACAATGAGCAGTTCTTC.

The CDR3 sequence: CASSMGGTDTQYF. The DNA of the CDR3 is TGTGCCAGCTCGATGGGAGGGACAGATACGCAGTATTTT. The chain combines TRBV18 with TRBJ2-3; 7 positions match TRBD2. This CDR3 contains 13 residues. Germline CDR1 is KGHSH and CDR2 is LQKENI. V shed 6 bases and J 3 bases; nucleotides not matched to a gene: 3.

V usage is TRBV4-1 and J usage is TRBJ1-5; D is undetermined. Per germline, CDR1 MGHRA and CDR2 YSYEKL. The CDR3 extends over 13 amino acids. Trimming stripped 2 bases from V and 8 bases from J, with 10 bases between. The CDR3 protein is CASSQHTEKPQHF. The CDR3, as DNA: TGCGCCAGCAGCCAACATACAGAGAAGCCCCAGCATTTT.

This clone was recorded only once. The gene calls are TRBV11-3 and TRBJ1-1, with D possibly matching TRBD1 (6 bases). Looked up from germline, CDR1 is SGHNT and CDR2 is YENEEA. V gave up 4 bases and J gave up 4 bases, with 10 bases separating them. The CDR3 totals 13 residues. CDR3 protein: CASSSQGVTEAFF. The CDR3 DNA sequence: TGTGCCAGCAGCTCACAGGGTGTCACTGAAGCTTTCTTT.

This clone has a handful of counts. This sample includes further DNA sequences coding for the same CDR3. The rearrangement uses TRBV9 and TRBJ2-7; the match to TRBD1 covers 7 bases. V was pared by 0 bases and J by 6 bases, with 3 bases of the junction left unmatched. The germline V gene encodes CDR1 SGDLS and CDR2 YYNGEE. The length of the CDR3 is 13 residues. The CDR3 loop is CASSVEGAGEQYF. CDR3 coding DNA: TGTGCCAGCAGCGTAGAGGGGGCGGGCGAGCAGTACTTC.

This chain uses TRBV27 with TRBJ2-3; TRBD1 aligns across 9 bases. Germline values: CDR1 MNHEY, CDR2 SMNVEV (reference sequence). The length of the CDR3 is 17 residues. V trimming: 5 bases; J trimming: 3 bases; junction bases outside the gene matches: 12. CDR3 DNA: TGTGCCAGCAGTGACTGGGGGGACAGGGCTGGGACAGATACGCAGTATTTT. Amino acid sequence: CASSDWGDRAGTDTQYF.

In its sample, this clone was seen once. CDR3 residues: CASSLGQAIVSYEQYF. The CDR3 DNA follows: TGCGCCAGCAGCCTCGGACAGGCCATAGTCTCCTACGAGCAGTACTTC. This chain uses TRBV5-1 with TRBJ2-7, with TRBD1 matching 7 bases. The CDR3 contains 16 residues. J gave up 0 bases and V 4 bases, and 10 bases lay outside the gene matches. Germline V lookup: CDR1 SGHRS, CDR2 YFSETQ. The variable domain in full, with the rest retrieved from reference TRBV5-1 and TRBJ2-7, is KAGVTQTPRYLIKTRGQQVTLSCSPISGHRSVSWYQQTPGQGLQFLFEYFSETQRNKGNFPGRFSGRQFSNSRSEMNVSTLELGDSALYLCASSLGQAIVSYEQYFGPGTRLTVT.

The V call is TRBV5-4, the J call TRBJ2-2, with 7 bases matching TRBD1. The germline CDR1 and CDR2 sequences are SGHNT and YYREEE (reference sequence). J lost 4 bases, V lost 2 bases, and 8 bases had no gene match. This CDR3 has 16 amino acids. CDR3 loop: CASSLLISGGTGELFF. The CDR3 DNA reads as TGTGCCAGCAGCTTACTAATATCAGGGGGCACCGGGGAGCTGTTTTTT.

The rearrangement uses TRBV5-4 and TRBJ2-2, with no clear D. The V and J ends lost 2 bases and 8 bases respectively, with 7 bases between them. The length of the CDR3 is 12 residues. CDR1 SGHNT and CDR2 YYREEE come from the germline V gene (reference sequence). The CDR3 nucleotides are TGTGCCAGCAGCTTCCAAAGAGGGGAGCTGTTTTTT. As protein: CASSFQRGELFF.

CDR3 sequence reads: CASLHTPRYEQYF. The CDR3 DNA reads TGTGCCAGCCTCCACACCCCTCGCTACGAGCAGTACTTC. The chain carries TRBV21-1 and TRBJ2-7; TRBD1 is taken as the D call from the table, unchecked against the DNA. TRBV21-1 is designated a pseudogene. The CDR3 sequence is 13 residues long.

The sample holds one count of this clone. At one boundary the junction diverges from the germline segment, which might be a read error. The V gene is TRBV2, the J gene TRBJ1-1; tentative D call: TRBD1 (5 bases). CDR1 and CDR2 (germline): SNHLY, FYNNEI. The length of the CDR3 is 11 residues. The CDR3 coding sequence is TGTGCCAGCAGCGTTGGGGCAAATCCCGGATTT. Its protein is CASSVGANPGF.